The 23 T cell receptor beta chains below all came from one sample that was sequenced in a study of OX40 agonist ivuxolimab in advanced cancers. Generated by immunoSEQ multiplex PCR, the TCRdb table keeps only in-frame clones and is missing some. The table shows about 35,000 clones, with over 80% occurring only once. Source: CD4+ or CD8+ T cells sorted from blood, taken in a trial of the OX40 agonist ivuxolimab. Receptor source: an adult with an advanced solid tumor such as melanoma, head and neck, liver or kidney cancer.

The V and J genes are TRBV1 and TRBJ2-1; the DNA was not used to check the table's D call, TRBD2. TRBV1 is described as a pseudogene. The CDR3 loop spans 16 amino acids. CDR3 bases: TGCACCAGCAGCCAACCGACTAGCGGTGCCTCCAATGAGCAGTTCTTC. It translates to CTSSQPTSGASNEQFF.

The chain recombines TRBV9 with TRBJ1-2, with D unclear. In germline, CDR1 is SGDLS, CDR2 YYNGEE. V was shortened by 4 bases and J by 4 bases, with 17 bases between the two germline ends. This CDR3 spans 15 amino acids. CDR3 residues: CASSSPGQDLYGYTF. CDR3 nucleotide sequence: TGTGCCAGCAGCTCCCCCGGCCAGGACCTCTATGGCTACACCTTC. Full variable domain (rest looked up from reference TRBV9 and TRBJ1-2): DSGVTQTPKHLITATGQRVTLRCSPRSGDLSVYWYQQSLDQGLQFLIQYYNGEERAKGNILERFSAQQFPDLHSELNLSSLELGDSALYFCASSSPGQDLYGYTFGSGTRLTVV.

J is TRBJ1-6 and V is TRBV7-6; D call uncertain. From germline, CDR1 is SGHVS and CDR2 FNYEAQ. The V gene lost 1 base and the J gene lost 9 bases, with 7 bases spanning the gap. This CDR3 comprises 13 residues. CDR3 bases: TGTGCCAGCAGCTTAGGTAGTGGTTCACCCCTCCACTTT. This codes for CASSLGSGSPLHF.

The chain carries TRBV11-2 and TRBJ2-5, with a possible D match to TRBD2 (7 bases). Germline V CDR1 and CDR2: SGHAT, FQNNGV. The CDR3 is 13 residues long. Trimming cost V 7 bases and J 4 bases, with 13 bases left between them. The DNA of the CDR3 is TGTGCCAGCACCCCTCGGGGGGCAGAGACCCAGTACTTC. Translation: CASTPRGAETQYF.

V and J are TRBV5-4 and TRBJ2-1; 8 nucleotides match TRBD1. V shed 1 base and J 4 bases; nucleotides not matched to a gene: 16. The CDR3 runs to 19 residues. Germline loops: CDR1 SGHNT, CDR2 YYREEE (reference sequence). CDR3 coding DNA: TGTGCCAGCAGCTTGACGGGACAGGTTAATTTAGTGGGGTACAATGAGCAGTTCTTC. As protein: CASSLTGQVNLVGYNEQFF.

The rearrangement uses TRBV7-8 and TRBJ2-5, with 9 bases aligning to TRBD1. CDR1 and CDR2 (germline): SGHVS, FQNEAQ. The CDR3 has 16 amino acids. V lost 6 bases and J lost 0; bases outside the gene matches: 8. CDR3 loop: CASSSRTGDNQETQYF. The CDR3 DNA follows: TGTGCCAGCAGTTCCCGGACAGGGGACAACCAAGAGACCCAGTACTTC.

This clone was seen a few times. The chain uses TRBV29-1 and TRBJ1-1, with 7 bases lining up with TRBD1. The CDR3 loop spans 14 amino acids. V lost 6 bases and J lost 1; bases outside the gene matches: 8. CDR1 SQVTM and CDR2 ANQGSEA come from the germline V gene. CDR3 sequence (DNA): TGCAGCGTCGACCTGGGACAGTGGAACACTGAAGCTTTCTTT. It translates to CSVDLGQWNTEAFF.

The chain combines TRBV28 with TRBJ2-3, with D possibly TRBD2 on 5 matching bases. This CDR3 contains 15 residues. CDR1 is MDHEN, CDR2 SYDVKM, per germline. V dropped 9 bases and J dropped 5 bases, with 21 bases sitting between them. The chain's CDR3 is CASNLWSEGKDTQYF. CDR3 bases: TGTGCCAGTAACCTTTGGAGCGAGGGAAAAGATACGCAGTATTTT. The whole variable domain, remainder taken from reference TRBV28 and TRBJ2-3, is DVKVTQSSRYLVKRTGEKVFLECVQDMDHENMFWYRQDPGLGLRLIYFSYDVKMKEKGDIPEGYSVSREKKERFSLILESASTNQTSMYLCASNLWSEGKDTQYFGPGTRLTVL.

The V and J genes are TRBV5-4 and TRBJ2-7; no clear D. Germline V gives CDR1 SGHNT, CDR2 YYREEE (reference sequence). This CDR3 comprises 14 residues. The ends were cut back, 5 bases at V and 2 bases at J, with 14 bases in the middle. The CDR3 coding sequence is TGTGCCAGCAGAAGTGCTCCGGCGGCCTACGAGCAGTACTTC. It encodes CASRSAPAAYEQYF.

The J gene is TRBJ2-3, the V gene TRBV7-6; D is uncertain. The CDR3 covers 15 residues. From germline, CDR1 is SGHVS and CDR2 FNYEAQ. The V and J ends lost 0 bases and 2 bases respectively, with 9 bases between them. The CDR3 bases are TGTGCCAGCAGCTTAGCGTACGGAACCACAGATACGCAGTATTTT. Its translation: CASSLAYGTTDTQYF.

This chain uses TRBV9 with TRBJ1-2; no clear D gene. Germline V gene lookup returns CDR1 SGDLS and CDR2 YYNGEE. This CDR3 is built from 12 residues. Trimming took off 4 bases at V and 3 bases at J, with 7 bases between the two ends. The CDR3 loop is CASSLEDYGYTF. CDR3 coding DNA: TGTGCCAGCAGCTTGGAGGACTATGGCTACACCTTC. Full variable domain (rest looked up from reference TRBV9 and TRBJ1-2): DSGVTQTPKHLITATGQRVTLRCSPRSGDLSVYWYQQSLDQGLQFLIQYYNGEERAKGNILERFSAQQFPDLHSELNLSSLELGDSALYFCASSLEDYGYTFGSGTRLTVV.

The chain couples TRBV30 to TRBJ1-2; 7 nucleotides align to TRBD1. This CDR3 spans 13 amino acids. From germline, CDR1 is GTSNPN and CDR2 SVGIG (reference sequence). Germline trimming cut 3 bases from V and 4 bases from J; bases unmatched to any gene: 5. The CDR3 nucleotides are TGTGCCTGGAGGGCGGGACAGTCCTATGGCTACACCTTC. Translating it yields CAWRAGQSYGYTF.

The chain is built from TRBV5-8 and TRBJ1-6, with TRBD1 as a possible D gene (6 bases). The CDR3 totals 10 residues. V dropped 2 bases and J dropped 17 bases, with 8 bases sitting between them. Germline V lookup: CDR1 SGHTS, CDR2 YDEGEE. CDR3 region: CASSFQGIHF. CDR3 nucleotides: TGTGCCAGCAGCTTTCAGGGGATCCACTTT.

In DNA form, the CDR3 reads TGTGCCAGCAGCCAAGTCTGGTACGAGCAGTACTTC. Its protein is CASSQVWYEQYF. This chain joins TRBV14 and TRBJ2-7; no firm D call. V shed 1 base and J shed 4 bases, with 5 bases lying between them. The CDR3 is 12 residues long. Germline lookup yields CDR1 SGHDN and CDR2 FVKESK.

The J gene is TRBJ2-5, the V gene TRBV27; tentatively, D is TRBD1 or TRBD2 (5 bases each). Judging by the DNA end, TRBJ2-7 fits better; the J call may be wrong. The germline gives CDR1 MNHEY, CDR2 SMNVEV (reference sequence). The CDR3 is 14 residues long. CDR3 residues: CASSPQGGGDEQYF. The CDR3 DNA reads TGTGCCAGCAGTCCTCAGGGTGGGGGAGACGAGCAGTACTTC.

V usage is TRBV6-6 and J usage is TRBJ2-7, with TRBD2 matching 8 bases. Germline CDR1 and CDR2: MNHNY and SVGAGI (reference sequence). The V segment lost 8 bases and the J segment 3 bases; nucleotides outside the gene matches: 9. This CDR3 comprises 14 residues. In nucleotides, the CDR3 is TGTGCCAGCGCTACACCGGGACTAGTCTACGAGCAGTACTTC. This codes for CASATPGLVYEQYF.

Points on this clone: Relative to the germline gene, one junction end is altered; a read error may explain this. This chain uses TRBV7-7 with TRBJ2-5; TRBD1 agrees at 9 bases. CDR1 and CDR2 (germline): SSHAT, FNYEAQ (reference sequence). The CDR3 has 15 residues. CDR3 DNA sequence: TGTGCTAGCAGCCCCTGGGACAGGGACGGGGAGACCCAGTACTTC. Its protein product is CASSPWDRDGETQYF.

This chain connects TRBV21-1 to TRBJ1-5; the table gives TRBD1 as D, unverified against the DNA. TRBV21-1 represents a pseudogene. The CDR3 sequence is 16 residues long. CDR3 in DNA: TGTGCCAGCAGCAAAGGAGAGGGACAGGTAAATCAGCCCCAGCATTTT. This gives the protein CASSKGEGQVNQPQHF.

This sequence joins TRBV7-3 and TRBJ2-2, with 12 bases fitting TRBD2. The germline V gene encodes CDR1 SGHTA and CDR2 FQGTGA. V was pared by 2 bases and J by 4 bases, with 11 bases of the junction left unmatched. The CDR3 sequence is 19 residues long. CDR3 residues: CASSLPRTSGIGGTGELFF. DNA for the CDR3: TGTGCCAGCAGCTTACCCAGGACTAGCGGGATAGGGGGCACCGGGGAGCTGTTTTTT.

The chain employs TRBV11-2 and TRBJ1-1; D perhaps matches TRBD1 (6 bases). The germline V and J ends were trimmed by 4 bases and 3 bases, with 15 bases remaining between them. Germline CDR1 and CDR2: SGHAT and FQNNGV. CDR3 length equals 15 residues. This chain's CDR3 is CASSSTTGYYTEAFF. DNA for the CDR3: TGTGCCAGCAGCTCTACGACAGGATACTACACTGAAGCTTTCTTT.

The chain joins TRBV27 to TRBJ2-7, with 8 nucleotides matching TRBD2. This CDR3 is 12 amino acids long. The V and J ends lost 3 bases and 6 bases, in that order; junction bases with no gene match: 1. Germline CDR1 reads MNHEY; CDR2 reads SMNVEV (reference sequence). The CDR3 DNA sequence: TGTGCCAGCAGTTTGCGGGGGGCCGAGCAGTACTTC. Translated: CASSLRGAEQYF.

Relative to its sample, this clone is medium-sized. The V and J genes are TRBV9 and TRBJ1-5, with no clear D. Trimming stripped 0 bases from V and 3 bases from J, with 7 bases between. The CDR3 is 14 amino acids. Germline V gene data show CDR1 as SGDLS and CDR2 as YYNGEE. As DNA, the CDR3 is TGTGCCAGCAGCGTAGGCGATGTCAATCAGCCCCAGCATTTT. This sequence encodes CASSVGDVNQPQHF.

V is TRBV6-6 and J is TRBJ2-1; 9 bases are shared with TRBD1. The CDR3 is 15 residues long. With V trimmed by 7 bases and J by 5 bases, 9 bases remained unmatched. Germline CDR1 reads MNHNY; CDR2 reads SVGAGI (reference sequence). DNA of the CDR3: TGTGCCAGCACCCGTATAAGGACAGGGGACAATGAGCAGTTCTTC. Its translation: CASTRIRTGDNEQFF.